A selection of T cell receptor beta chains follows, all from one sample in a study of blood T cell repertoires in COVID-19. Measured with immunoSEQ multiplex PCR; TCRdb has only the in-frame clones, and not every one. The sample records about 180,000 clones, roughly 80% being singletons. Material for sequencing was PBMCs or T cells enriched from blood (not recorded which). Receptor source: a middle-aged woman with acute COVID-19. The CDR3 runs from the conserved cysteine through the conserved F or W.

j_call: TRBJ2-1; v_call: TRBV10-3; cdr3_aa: CAISALSGRALNEQFF
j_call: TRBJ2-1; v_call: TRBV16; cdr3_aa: CASSRDRGRTRINEQFF
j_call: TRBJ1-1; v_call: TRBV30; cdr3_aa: CAWRKTEGPAFF
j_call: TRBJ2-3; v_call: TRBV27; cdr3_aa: CASSLLRTSTDTQYF
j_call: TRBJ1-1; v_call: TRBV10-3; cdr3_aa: CAISAGTGDRNTEAFF
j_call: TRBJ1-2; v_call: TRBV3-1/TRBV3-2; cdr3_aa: CASSQRAYGYTF
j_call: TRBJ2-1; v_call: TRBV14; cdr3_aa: CASSFPGQGHYEQFF
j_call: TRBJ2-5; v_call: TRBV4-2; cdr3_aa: CASSQLGAGGETQYF
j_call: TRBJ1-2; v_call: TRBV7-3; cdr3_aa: CASSLSGFEGYTF
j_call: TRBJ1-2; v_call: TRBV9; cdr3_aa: CASSVGRGDYGYTF
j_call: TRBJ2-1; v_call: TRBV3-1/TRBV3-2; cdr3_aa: CASSDTSGSYNEQFF
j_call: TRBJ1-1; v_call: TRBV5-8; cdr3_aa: CASSLPGGNTEAFF
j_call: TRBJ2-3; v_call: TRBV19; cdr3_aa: CASSITSPDTQYF
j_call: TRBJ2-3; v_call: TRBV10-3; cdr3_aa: CAIRPSPGQKTDTQYF
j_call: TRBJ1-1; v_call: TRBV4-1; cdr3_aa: CASSLPGLEAFF
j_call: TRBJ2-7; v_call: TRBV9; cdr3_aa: CASSVDGGAYEQYF
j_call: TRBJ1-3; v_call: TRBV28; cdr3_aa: CASRTGVHTIYF